This T cell receptor beta chain was sequenced during a study of response to subunit inactivated influenza vaccine. Many counts were recorded for this clonotype. The antigen is unknown. TCRdb reprocessed the RT-PCR reads via MiXCR and lists one record per CDR3 protein. The sample yields 700,000 to 900,000 distinct CDR3 sequences, 21% seen once. V shed 0 bases and J shed 0 bases, with 14 bases lying between them. CDR3 length: 18 residues. Germline V gives CDR1 SGHAT, CDR2 FQNNGV. The study's findings and limits: The authors proposed limited new T cell recruitment per seasonal influenza vaccination.

The chain combines TRBV11-2 with TRBJ2-2; D possibly matches TRBD1 or TRBD2 (5 bases each). The receptor was isolated from a man over 45 who received an inactivated influenza vaccine. The starting material was PBMCs from blood, obtained 4 to 6 days after vaccination. The CDR3 region has the DNA TGTGCCAGCAGCTTAGAACAAACCGGGACGCCGAACACCGGGGAGCTGTTTTTT. Its translation is CASSLEQTGTPNTGELFF.